Following are 21 T cell receptor beta chains from one sample sequenced in a study of metastatic and nonmetastatic thyroid tumors. All patients reached thyroid surgery having received no treatment beforehand. TCRdb re-clonotyped the PCR reads through MiXCR. The sample records under 30,000 clones, less than 25% being singletons. Source material: blood. These receptors came from a female donor with papillary thyroid cancer or a benign thyroid nodule (not recorded which). Some clones in this sample may be carry-over from other donors' samples.

This clone has at least ten counts. The CDR3 coding sequence is TGTGCCAGCTCCACGGACAGCGAAGCTTTCTTT. It encodes CASSTDSEAFF. The genes are TRBV18 and TRBJ1-1, with a weak D call TRBD1 (6 bases). This CDR3 region has 11 residues. Per the germline V gene, CDR1 is KGHSH and CDR2 is LQKENI. V lost 6 bases to trimming and J lost 8 bases, with 10 bases between them.

This clone showed up many times. CDR3 region: CASSSGTDDLNEQFF. CDR3 DNA: TGCGCCAGCAGCTCCGGGACAGATGACCTCAATGAGCAGTTCTTC. The J gene is TRBJ2-1, the V gene TRBV5-1; 7 nucleotides match TRBD1. CDR3 size: 15 residues. The ends lost 3 bases at V and 6 bases at J; junction bases unmatched: 9. The V gene's germline CDR1 is SGHRS and CDR2 YFSETQ.

This clone is medium-sized (0.01 to 0.1%) within its sample. The J gene is TRBJ2-1, the V gene TRBV6-1; D is possibly TRBD1 or TRBD2 (5 bases each). The CDR3 has 14 residues. Germline V gene sequence: CDR1 MNHNS, CDR2 SASEGT. V shed 6 bases and J shed 7 bases, with 16 bases lying between them. The CDR3: CASRSGAGRNEQFF. In DNA form, the CDR3 reads TGTGCCAGCAGGTCTGGGGCGGGTCGGAATGAGCAGTTCTTC.

This clone showed up many times. The same CDR3 is also encoded by other DNA sequences in this sample. This sequence joins TRBV6-1 and TRBJ1-1; unclear D gene. CDR1 is MNHNS and CDR2 is SASEGT in the germline V gene. The CDR3 is 15 amino acids. V was clipped by 2 bases and J by 2 bases, with 12 bases between them. For the CDR3, the DNA is TGTGCCAGCAGTGAATCATACAGATTAAACACTGAAGCTTTCTTT. Its translation: CASSESYRLNTEAFF.

The gene calls are TRBV5-3 and TRBJ2-6; 12 positions match TRBD1. TRBV5-3 is reported as an ORF; its role is uncertain. V dropped 4 bases and J dropped 6; count of bases not matched to a gene: 8. This CDR3 is 17 amino acids long. CDR3: CARSVGQGAGVANVLTF. CDR3 DNA: TGTGCCAGAAGCGTGGGACAGGGGGCCGGTGTGGCCAACGTCCTGACTTTC.

This clone is judged medium-sized. The sample carries other DNA sequences with the same CDR3. V usage is TRBV7-3 and J usage is TRBJ2-1; D is unclear. The CDR3 length is 13 residues. Trimming removed 1 base from V and 10 bases from J, with 11 bases in between. Germline CDR1 SGHTA, CDR2 FQGTGA. CDR3 DNA: TGTGCCAGCAGCTTAAACATAGTTCACGAGCAGTTCTTC. This encodes CASSLNIVHEQFF.

On this clone itself: This may come from a read error, since a much larger clone is one base off. The chain has TRBV10-1 and TRBJ2-5; no definite D call. The V gene lost 0 bases and the J gene lost 1 base, with 6 bases spanning the gap. Germline CDR1 reads WNHNN; CDR2 reads SYGVQD (reference sequence). The CDR3 sequence is 14 residues long. Here the CDR3 reads CASSESRVQETQYF. The DNA for the CDR3 is TGCGCCAGCAGTGAGTCAAGGGTCCAAGAGACCCAGTACTTC.

This clone was recorded many times. The chain couples TRBV7-9 to TRBJ2-2; 13 nucleotides match TRBD2. CDR3 length: 19 residues. V dropped 7 bases and J dropped 7; count of bases not matched to a gene: 18. The V gene's germline CDR1 is SEHNR and CDR2 FQNEAQ (reference sequence). CDR3 DNA: TGTGCCAGCACCTCTCGAGCCTTCGGACTAGCGGGAGTAGGCGGGGAGCTGTTTTTT. It is translated as CASTSRAFGLAGVGGELFF.

This clone was seen only a few times. The chain carries TRBV6-2 or TRBV6-3 and TRBJ1-2; no firm D call. The germline V and J ends were trimmed by 11 bases and 4 bases, with 23 bases remaining between them. CDR1 MNHEY and CDR2 SVGEGT come from the germline V gene. This CDR3 contains 15 residues. The CDR3: CAGLQNKDRVYGYTF. The CDR3 DNA reads TGTGCCGGCCTCCAAAACAAGGACCGGGTCTATGGCTACACCTTC.

This clone came up many times. The genes are TRBV9 and TRBJ2-7; no reliable D call. CDR3 size: 15 residues. Looked up from germline, CDR1 is SGDLS and CDR2 is YYNGEE. The germline V and J ends were trimmed by 2 bases and 0 bases, with 12 bases remaining between them. As DNA, the CDR3 is TGTGCCAGCAGCGTCGGGCTATCGAGCTCCTACGAGCAGTACTTC. Encoded protein: CASSVGLSSSYEQYF.

This clone was recorded at least ten times. The chain couples TRBV12-3 or TRBV12-4 to TRBJ2-5; 13 bases are shared with TRBD2. Trimming at V came to 6 bases and at J to 4 bases, leaving 5 bases not matched to a gene. The CDR3 length is 15 residues. As DNA, the CDR3 is TGTGCCAGCAGCCGGACTAGCGGGAGACCAGAGACCCAGTACTTC. It is translated as CASSRTSGRPETQYF.

This clone is judged medium-sized (0.01 to 0.1%). The chain carries TRBV20-1 and TRBJ2-7; possibly TRBD2 for D (5 bases). This CDR3 has 15 residues. In germline, CDR1 is DFQATT, CDR2 SNEGSKA (reference sequence). V lost 0 bases and J lost 1, with 13 bases in between. The CDR3 DNA follows: TGCAGTGCTAGAGATTGGACTTCACCTTCCTACGAGCAGTACTTC. Its protein product is CSARDWTSPSYEQYF.

This clone has a handful of counts. The gene calls are TRBV6-2 or TRBV6-3 and TRBJ2-7; tentatively, D is TRBD1 or TRBD2 (5 bases each). Germline V gene sequence: CDR1 MNHEY, CDR2 SVGEGT. The CDR3 is 15 amino acids. V lost 6 bases and J 4 bases, leaving 19 bases between the germline ends. DNA of the CDR3: TGTGCCAGCAGGTTGGCTCAGGGACCGTTATACGAGCAGTACTTC. It codes for CASRLAQGPLYEQYF.

The J gene is TRBJ2-7, the V gene TRBV25-1; no reliable D call. This CDR3 comprises 15 residues. The germline V gene has CDR1 MGHDK and CDR2 SYGVNS. CDR3 nucleotides: TGTTACAGCAGTGAAACAACAGTTACATCCTACGAGCAGTACTTC. This codes for CYSSETTVTSYEQYF.

This clone was picked up a small number of times. The chain employs TRBV6-5 and TRBJ2-7; D remains unclear. Germline-derived CDR1 and CDR2 are MNHEY and SVGAGI. CDR3 length: 12 amino acids. V was clipped by 3 bases and J by 6 bases, with 9 bases between them. CDR3 DNA sequence: TGTGCCAGCAGTTATTCCCCGACCGAGCAGTACTTC. It codes for CASSYSPTEQYF.

This clone turned up a few times. This may come from a read error, since a much larger clone is one base off. This CDR3 is also generated by other DNA sequences in the sample. The CDR3 protein is CSVDAAGDYGYTF. CDR3 coding DNA: TGCAGCGTTGACGCGGCAGGGGACTACGGCTACACCTTC. This chain connects TRBV29-1 to TRBJ1-2, with TRBD1 as a possible D gene (6 bases). Germline V lookup: CDR1 SQVTM, CDR2 ANQGSEA. The length of the CDR3 is 13 residues.

This clone has at least ten counts. This clone may be a read error of a much larger clone one base away. The genes are TRBV27 and TRBJ1-2; 7 nucleotides line up with TRBD1. The CDR3 consists of 13 residues. Germline loops: CDR1 MNHEY, CDR2 SMNVEV (reference sequence). In DNA, the CDR3 is TGTGCCAGCAGTGATACAGGGGTAGGTGGCTACATCTTC. Residues: CASSDTGVGGYIF.

This chain connects TRBV5-8 to TRBJ1-6; D gene uncertain. Germline V gene data show CDR1 as SGHTS and CDR2 as YDEGEE. The CDR3 sequence is 12 residues long. V gave up 0 bases and J gave up 9 bases, with 4 bases separating them. The chain's CDR3 is CASSLGRSPLHF. CDR3 DNA sequence: TGTGCCAGCAGCTTGGGGCGTTCACCCCTCCACTTT. The whole variable domain, filled in from reference TRBV5-8 and TRBJ1-6, reads EAGVTQSPTHLIKTRGQQATLRCSPISGHTSVYWYQQALGLGLQFLLWYDEGEERNRGNFPPRFSGRQFPNYSSELNVNALELEDSALYLCASSLGRSPLHFGNGTRLTVT.

This clone occurred many times. This chain uses TRBV6-1 with TRBJ2-5, with D uncertain. The CDR3 runs 15 residues. Trimming removed 11 bases at V and 4 bases at J, with 23 bases between. Per the germline V gene, CDR1 is MNHNS and CDR2 is SASEGT. In DNA form, the CDR3 reads TGTGCCGGGCCATACAGTGAAAAAAGGAGAGAGACCCAGTACTTC. Translated, it gives CAGPYSEKRRETQYF.

Many counts were recorded for this clone. The chain joins TRBV28 to TRBJ2-5, with 9 bases lining up with TRBD1. Germline-derived CDR1 and CDR2 are MDHEN and SYDVKM. This CDR3 is 15 amino acids long. Trimming at V came to 7 bases and at J to 5 bases, leaving 11 bases not matched to a gene. The CDR3 loop is CASNDGQGFRETQYF. For the CDR3, the DNA is TGTGCCAGCAACGATGGACAGGGGTTTAGGGAGACCCAGTACTTC.

In regard to this clone: A junction boundary mismatches the germline segment, possibly from a read error. The chain links TRBV20-1 to TRBJ2-7; 7 bases are a match to TRBD1. The CDR3 spans 15 residues. CDR1 is DFQATT and CDR2 is SNEGSKA in the germline V gene (reference sequence). CDR3 in amino acids: CSSSDLAGGAYEHYF. For the CDR3, the DNA is TGTAGTTCTAGTGACTTGGCAGGGGGAGCGTACGAGCATTACTTC.